This T cell receptor (beta chain) was recorded in a study of technical replicates of blood from a few donors. Assay used: immunoSEQ multiplex PCR; TCRdb lists only in-frame clones, some missing. The profile shows 45,000 to 60,000 clones, roughly nine tenths of them singletons. The sequencing sample was made of PBMCs. This receptor was taken from a human donor in good health. Some clones in this sample may be carry-over from other donors' samples.

The CDR3 region is CASSHSRDYNEQFF. CDR3 in DNA: TGCGCCAGCAGCCACTCTCGAGACTACAATGAGCAGTTCTTC. The chain combines TRBV4-3 with TRBJ2-1; D not resolved. CDR3 length: 14 residues. Germline V lookup: CDR1 LGHNA, CDR2 YSLEER. The V end was cut by 3 bases, the J end by 3 bases, with 9 bases between.